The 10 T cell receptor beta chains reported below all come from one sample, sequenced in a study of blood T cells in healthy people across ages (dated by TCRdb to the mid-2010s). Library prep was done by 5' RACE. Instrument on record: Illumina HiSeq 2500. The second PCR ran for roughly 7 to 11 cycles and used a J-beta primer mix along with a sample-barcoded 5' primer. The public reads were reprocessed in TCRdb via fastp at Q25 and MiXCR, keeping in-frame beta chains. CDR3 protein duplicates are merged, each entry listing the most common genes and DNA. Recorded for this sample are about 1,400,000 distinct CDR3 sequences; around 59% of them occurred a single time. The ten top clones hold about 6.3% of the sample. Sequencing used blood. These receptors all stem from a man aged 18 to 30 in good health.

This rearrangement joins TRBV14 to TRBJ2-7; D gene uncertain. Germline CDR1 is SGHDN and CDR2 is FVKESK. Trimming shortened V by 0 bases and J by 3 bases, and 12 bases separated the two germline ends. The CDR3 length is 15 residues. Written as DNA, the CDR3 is TGTGCCAGCAGCCAAGACTACGGAAGCTACTACGAGCAGTACTTC. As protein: CASSQDYGSYYEQYF.

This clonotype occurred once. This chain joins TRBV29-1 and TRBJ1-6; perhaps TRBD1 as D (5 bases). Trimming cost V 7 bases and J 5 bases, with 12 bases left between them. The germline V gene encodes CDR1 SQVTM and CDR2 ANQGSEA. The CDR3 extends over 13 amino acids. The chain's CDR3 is CSARQRDNSPLHF. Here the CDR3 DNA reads TGCAGCGCCAGACAGAGAGATAATTCACCCCTCCACTTT.

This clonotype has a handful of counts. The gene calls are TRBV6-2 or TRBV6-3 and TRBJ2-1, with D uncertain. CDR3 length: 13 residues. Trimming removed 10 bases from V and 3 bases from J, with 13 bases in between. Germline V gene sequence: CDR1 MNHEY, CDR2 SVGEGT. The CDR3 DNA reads TGTGCCACCCTAATGGCCAACTACAATGAGCAGTTCTTC. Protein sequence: CATLMANYNEQFF.

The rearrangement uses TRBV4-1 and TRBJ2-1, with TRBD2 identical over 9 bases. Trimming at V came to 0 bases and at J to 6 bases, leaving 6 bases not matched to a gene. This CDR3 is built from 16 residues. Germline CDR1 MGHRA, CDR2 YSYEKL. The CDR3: CASSQEPAGGRNEQFF. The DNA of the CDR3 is TGCGCCAGCAGCCAAGAGCCTGCGGGGGGGCGCAATGAGCAGTTCTTC.

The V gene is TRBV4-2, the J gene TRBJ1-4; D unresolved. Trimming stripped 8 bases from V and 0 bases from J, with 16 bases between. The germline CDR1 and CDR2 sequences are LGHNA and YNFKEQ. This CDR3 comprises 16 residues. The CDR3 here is CASGSGRASTNEKLFF. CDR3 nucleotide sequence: TGTGCCAGCGGCTCGGGGAGGGCTTCAACTAATGAAAAACTGTTTTTT.

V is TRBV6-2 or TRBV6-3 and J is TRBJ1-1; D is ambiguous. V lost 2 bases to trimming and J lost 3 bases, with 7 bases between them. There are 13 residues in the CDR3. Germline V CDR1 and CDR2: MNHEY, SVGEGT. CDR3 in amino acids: CASSYPRDTEAFF. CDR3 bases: TGTGCCAGCAGTTACCCCCGGGACACTGAAGCTTTCTTT.

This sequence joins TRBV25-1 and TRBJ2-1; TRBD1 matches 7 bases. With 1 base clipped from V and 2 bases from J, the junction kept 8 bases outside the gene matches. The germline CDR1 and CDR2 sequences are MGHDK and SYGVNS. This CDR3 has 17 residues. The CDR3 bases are TGTGCCAGCAGTGAATTTCCTGACAGGGCCCCCTACAATGAGCAGTTCTTC. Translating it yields CASSEFPDRAPYNEQFF.

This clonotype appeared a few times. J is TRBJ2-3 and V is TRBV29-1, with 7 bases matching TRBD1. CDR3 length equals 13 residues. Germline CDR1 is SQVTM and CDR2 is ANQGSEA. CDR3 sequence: CSTEGGVADTQYF. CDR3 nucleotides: TGCAGTACCGAAGGGGGCGTCGCAGATACGCAGTATTTT.

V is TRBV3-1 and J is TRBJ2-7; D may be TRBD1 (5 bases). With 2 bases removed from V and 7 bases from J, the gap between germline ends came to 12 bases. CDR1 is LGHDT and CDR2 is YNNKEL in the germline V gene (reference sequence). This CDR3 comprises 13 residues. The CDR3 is CASSQWGDQEQYF. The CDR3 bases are TGTGCCAGCAGCCAATGGGGCGATCAAGAGCAGTACTTC.

The CDR3 loop is CASRKNGGYNEQYF. The CDR3 region has the DNA TGTGCCAGCAGGAAAAACGGTGGCTACAATGAGCAGTACTTC. The gene calls are TRBV13 and TRBJ2-1; D unclear. The DNA end is a closer match to TRBJ2-7, so the J assignment may be wrong. Germline loops: CDR1 PRHDT, CDR2 FYEKMQ (reference sequence). The CDR3 contains 14 residues.